Following are 10 T cell receptor beta chains from one sample sequenced in a study of T cells in Graves' hyperthyroidism and ophthalmopathy. The TCR beta CDR3 regions underwent amplification using RNA transcripts as the source. TCR CDR3 underwent first-round RT-PCR with the HTBI primer set. Using its own MiXCR run on the multiplex PCR reads, TCRdb lists one record per CDR3 protein. This sample yields approximately 600,000 distinct CDR3 sequences, of which less than 25% are seen a single time; around a third belongs to the top ten. Sequencing was performed on blood. These receptors all stem from a young man with Graves' ophthalmopathy.

This clonotype was observed at least ten times. The chain is built from TRBV2 and TRBJ2-1; 7 nucleotides match TRBD2. V shed 10 bases and J 7 bases; nucleotides not matched to a gene: 13. There are 14 residues in the CDR3. Germline assignment: CDR1 SNHLY and CDR2 FYNNEI. The CDR3 coding sequence is TGTGCCACCCGCCTAGCGGCCTCGACGAATGAGCAGTTCTTC. Translation gives CATRLAASTNEQFF.

This clonotype showed up just a few times. V usage is TRBV7-9 and J usage is TRBJ2-5; 7 bases are shared with TRBD2. The CDR3 contains 15 residues. Per the germline V gene, CDR1 is SEHNR and CDR2 is FQNEAQ (reference sequence). The J segment lost 0 bases and the V segment lost 4 bases, leaving 5 bases of the junction unmatched. Here the CDR3 reads CASSSEGRDQETQYF. In DNA, the CDR3 is TGTGCCAGCAGCTCAGAGGGGAGGGACCAAGAGACCCAGTACTTC.

Many counts were recorded for this clonotype. Compared with germline, one end of the junction differs, possibly owing to a read error. CDR3 protein: CASSSYPTGGMNF. The DNA for the CDR3 is TGTGCCAGCAGCTCCTACCCGACAGGAGGGATGAACTTC. The chain employs TRBV7-2 and TRBJ2-5; D tentatively fits TRBD1 or TRBD2 (6 bases each). In germline, CDR1 is SGHTA, CDR2 FQGNSA. This CDR3 is 13 amino acids long.

This clonotype was seen only a few times. The chain recombines TRBV30 with TRBJ2-7; D not resolved. This CDR3 region has 13 residues. The V gene's germline CDR1 is GTSNPN and CDR2 SVGIG (reference sequence). V dropped 0 bases and J dropped 3 bases, with 9 bases sitting between them. The chain's CDR3 is CAWSVGNYYEQYF. For the CDR3, the DNA is TGTGCCTGGAGTGTGGGGAATTACTACGAGCAGTACTTC.

The chain couples TRBV5-1 to TRBJ2-3; D not certain. Germline V gene lookup returns CDR1 SGHRS and CDR2 YFSETQ. CDR3 length: 16 residues. The V gene lost 0 bases and the J gene lost 0 bases, with 11 bases spanning the gap. CDR3 sequence: CASSLDFPASTDTQYF. The CDR3, as DNA: TGCGCCAGCAGCTTGGACTTCCCGGCTAGCACAGATACGCAGTATTTT. Full variable domain (outside the CDR3, taken from reference TRBV5-1 and TRBJ2-3): KAGVTQTPRYLIKTRGQQVTLSCSPISGHRSVSWYQQTPGQGLQFLFEYFSETQRNKGNFPGRFSGRQFSNSRSEMNVSTLELGDSALYLCASSLDFPASTDTQYFGPGTRLTVL.

The chain has TRBV12-3 or TRBV12-4 and TRBJ2-2, with 7 bases that match TRBD1. The CDR3 is made up of 13 amino acids. With 5 bases clipped from V and 7 bases from J, the junction kept 4 bases outside the gene matches. CDR3 in DNA: TGTGCCAGCAGTGGGGACAGCGGCGGGGAGCTGTTTTTT. Amino acids: CASSGDSGGELFF.

Note on this clonotype: Germline is not matched at one junction end, which may reflect a read error. The V call is TRBV20-1, the J call TRBJ1-1; D possibly corresponds to TRBD1 (6 bases). CDR3 length: 11 amino acids. CDR1 and CDR2 from the germline V gene are DFQATT and SNEGSKA (reference sequence). In nucleotides, the CDR3 is TGCAGTACCGGACAGAACGCTGAAGCTTTCTTT. Translated, it gives CSTGQNAEAFF.

In this sample, this clonotype turned up a few times. The rearrangement joins TRBV28 to TRBJ2-7, with TRBD1 matching over 8 bases. There are 15 residues in the CDR3. Germline V gene data show CDR1 as MDHEN and CDR2 as SYDVKM. V was clipped by 1 base and J by 4 bases; unmatched bases: 6. As DNA, the CDR3 is TGTGCCAGCAGTTTATTTAGGCAGGGGGCGTACGAGCAGTACTTC. As protein: CASSLFRQGAYEQYF.

This sequence joins TRBV19 and TRBJ1-5; D remains ambiguous. The germline CDR1 and CDR2 sequences are LNHDA and SQIVND (reference sequence). The CDR3 runs to 15 residues. Trimming removed 6 bases at V and 0 bases at J, with 12 bases between. The CDR3 region has the DNA TGTGCCAGTAGCCCCGCCAGGTTTAGCAATCAGCCCCAGCATTTT. Translating gives CASSPARFSNQPQHF.

V usage is TRBV18 and J usage is TRBJ2-2, with TRBD1 as a possible D gene (7 bases). CDR1 KGHSH and CDR2 LQKENI come from the germline V gene. This CDR3 region has 16 residues. Trimming stripped 3 bases from V and 5 bases from J, with 16 bases between. CDR3 protein: CASSPSSGGRTGELFF. The DNA of the CDR3 is TGTGCCAGCTCACCTAGTTCAGGGGGGAGAACCGGGGAGCTGTTTTTT.